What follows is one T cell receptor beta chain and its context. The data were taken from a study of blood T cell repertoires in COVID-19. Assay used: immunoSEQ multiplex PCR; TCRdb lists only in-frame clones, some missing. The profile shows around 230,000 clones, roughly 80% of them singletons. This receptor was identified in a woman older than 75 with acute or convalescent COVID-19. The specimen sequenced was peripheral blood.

The CDR3: CASSPGQLNEKLFF. DNA of the CDR3: TGCGCCAGCAGCCCGGGACAGCTTAATGAAAAACTGTTTTTT. The J gene is TRBJ1-4, the V gene TRBV10-2; 7 bases are a match to TRBD1. The CDR3 runs to 14 residues. V shed 6 bases, J shed 4 bases, and the junction held 5 bases outside the gene matches. CDR1 is WSHSY, CDR2 SAAADI, per germline.